A selection of T cell receptor beta chains follows, all from one sample in a study of blood T cell repertoires in COVID-19. TCRdb keeps only in-frame clones here, not all; method: immunoSEQ multiplex PCR. The sample consists of more than 200,000 clones, 85% to 90% of them appearing once. The sample consisted of peripheral blood. These receptors were obtained from a woman aged 55-75 years with COVID-19, enrolled during active disease. The CDR3 runs from the conserved cysteine through the conserved F or W. A D gene is named only where the DNA matches it firmly. Clone size is shown for a subset of rows, as once, few, many or a class of expanded clone.

TRBJ2-1 | once | TRBV15 | - | TGTGCCACCAGCCAGTCGACCGCGGGTGAGCAGTTCTTC | CATSQSTAGEQFF
TRBJ1-5 | - | TRBV15 | TRBD1 | TGTGCCACCAGCAGAGGGGTGGGACAGGGCAATCAGCCCCAGCATTTT | CATSRGVGQGNQPQHF
TRBJ2-3 | - | TRBV9 | TRBD1 | TGTGCCAGCAGCGTAGTTACAGGGGCTCGCACAGATACGCAGTATTTT | CASSVVTGARTDTQYF
TRBJ1-1 | - | TRBV14 | - | TGTGCCAGCAGCCAAGTTGGAAGGGACTGGTTCACTGAAGCTTTCTTT | CASSQVGRDWFTEAFF
TRBJ1-5 | once | TRBV6-5 | - | TGTGCCAGCAGGCAGTCATGGGGCGTGGGTCAGCCCCAGCATTTT | CASRQSWGVGQPQHF
TRBJ2-5 | - | TRBV6-2/TRBV6-3 | - | TGTGCCAGCAGTTACTTACTTTTTGAGACCCAGTACTTC | CASSYLLFETQYF
TRBJ2-3 | few | TRBV19 | - | TGTGCCAGTAGTCTAGGCCCAGCAGATACGCAGTATTTT | CASSLGPADTQYF
TRBJ2-1 | once | TRBV24-1 | - | TGTGCCACCAGTGATTTAATTGGGGGGGAAAAAGGGGGTGAGCAGTTCTTC | CATSDLIGGEKGGEQFF
TRBJ2-2 | - | TRBV4-2 | TRBD2 | TGTGCCAGCAGCCAAGTTAAAAGACGGAGCGGGAGGGAAGGGGAGCTGTTTTTT | CASSQVKRRSGREGELFF
TRBJ2-6 | - | TRBV7-2 | TRBD1 | TGTGCCAGCAGCTTAGCCAGGGGGCTTGGGGCCAACGTCCTGACTTTC | CASSLARGLGANVLTF
TRBJ1-1 | - | TRBV27 | TRBD1 | TGTGCCAGCAGTCGGGACAGGGGCTATACAATGAACACTGAAGCTTTCTTT | CASSRDRGYTMNTEAFF
TRBJ1-3 | - | TRBV5-1 | - | TGCGCCAGCAGCTTGGTGGGGGGACGGAACTCTGGAAACACCATATATTTT | CASSLVGGRNSGNTIYF
TRBJ2-1 | - | TRBV27 | - | TGTGCCAGCAGCCAACTAGCTTCCGGCGAGCAGTTCTTC | CASSQLASGEQFF
TRBJ2-2 | - | TRBV6-5 | TRBD1 | TGTGCCACCGGGACAGTAACGAACACCGGGGAGCTGTTTTTT | CATGTVTNTGELFF
TRBJ2-4 | few | TRBV4-1 | - | TGCGCCAGCGGAAGAGGTAGCAGGGAAAACATTCAGTACTTC | CASGRGSRENIQYF
TRBJ2-2 | - | TRBV5-1 | - | TGCGCCAGCAGCTTGGTCCAGATGAACACCGGGGAGCTGTTTTTT | CASSLVQMNTGELFF
TRBJ1-1 | - | TRBV28 | TRBD1 | TGTGCCAGCACCATGACAGGGGATTTGAACACTGAAGCTTTCTTT | CASTMTGDLNTEAFF
TRBJ1-2 | - | TRBV28 | - | TGTGCCAGCAGGGGCCCCGGACATCGGAGCTATGGCTACACCTTC | CASRGPGHRSYGYTF
TRBJ2-1 | - | TRBV15 | TRBD1 | TGTGCCACCAGCAGAGATAGGGCAACAGGGGACCCGTCCTACAATGAGCAGTTCTTC | CATSRDRATGDPSYNEQFF
TRBJ2-7 | - | TRBV20-1 | - | TGCAGTGCTAGTCCCCCTCCTAACTACGAGCAGTACTTC | CSASPPPNYEQYF
TRBJ2-2 | few | TRBV2 | TRBD2 | TGTGCCAGCAGTGAAGTGTCGGGGGGCACCGGGGAGCTGTTTTTT | CASSEVSGGTGELFF
TRBJ1-1 | - | TRBV6-5 | TRBD1 | TGTGCCAGCCTGGGACAGCGTGGGATGAACACTGAAGCTTTCTTT | CASLGQRGMNTEAFF
TRBJ2-7 | once | TRBV19 | - | TGTGCCAGTAGTACCCAAACAGGGGAGGTCGAGCAGTACTTC | CASSTQTGEVEQYF
TRBJ2-1 | - | TRBV28 | TRBD2 | TGTGCCAGCAGTTCACCTACTCAAGGGTATAGCGGGGGGGCCTACAATGAGCAGTTCTTC | CASSSPTQGYSGGAYNEQFF
TRBJ1-4 | - | TRBV6-5 | - | TGTGCCAGCAGCGACCGGGGATTAGGTGGTGAAAAACTGTTTTTT | CASSDRGLGGEKLFF
TRBJ1-4 | - | TRBV28 | - | TGTGCCAGCGGTGGACAGACCTCCAAACTGTTTTTT | CASGGQTSKLFF
TRBJ2-7 | - | TRBV6-5 | TRBD2 | TGTGCCAGCAGTTACTCACTAGCGGGGCCCTACGAGCAGTACTTC | CASSYSLAGPYEQYF
TRBJ2-1 | once | TRBV27 | TRBD2 | TGTGCCAGCAGGGCTAGCGGGAGTAATGAGCAGTTCTTC | CASRASGSNEQFF
TRBJ1-6 | - | TRBV19 | - | TGTGCCACCAGCGGGGGCCTGGGTAATTCACCCCTCCACTTT | CATSGGLGNSPLHF
TRBJ1-6 | few | TRBV6-5 | - | TGTGCCAGCAGTTACTCGGGGGGTGCACCCCTCCACTTT | CASSYSGGAPLHF
TRBJ1-2 | - | TRBV6-5 | TRBD1 | TGTGCCAGCAGCAGACAGGGGGCCGATAACTATGGCTACACCTTC | CASSRQGADNYGYTF
TRBJ1-5 | once | TRBV3-1/TRBV3-2 | - | TGTGCCAGCAGCCAAGACTTTCCGGCAGGGGATAGCAATCAGCCCCAGCATTTT | CASSQDFPAGDSNQPQHF
TRBJ1-5 | - | TRBV6-2/TRBV6-3 | TRBD1 | TGTGCCAGCAGCCGACAGGGGCAAAATCAGCCCCAGCATTTT | CASSRQGQNQPQHF
TRBJ2-3 | - | TRBV28 | TRBD1 | TGTGCCAGCAGTTTAACCGGGACAGGGCGCACAGATACGCAGTATTTT | CASSLTGTGRTDTQYF
TRBJ2-3 | - | TRBV18 | TRBD2 | TGTGCCAGCTCGGTCGGTAGCGGGAACACAGATACGCAGTATTTT | CASSVGSGNTDTQYF
TRBJ2-7 | - | TRBV15 | TRBD1 | TGTGCCACCAGCAGGCCGACAGGGAGTAAGGGCGAGCAGTACTTC | CATSRPTGSKGEQYF
TRBJ2-1 | - | TRBV5-1 | TRBD2 | TGCGCCAGCAGCTTGAGGCTAGCGGGAGGGCAGTTACTGTTCTTC | CASSLRLAGGQLLFF
TRBJ1-4 | - | TRBV18 | - | TGTGCCAGCTCACCATTACCGGGACTAAGGAATGAAAAACTGTTTTTT | CASSPLPGLRNEKLFF
TRBJ2-2 | - | TRBV6-5 | - | TGTGCCAGCAGTTACGTTCGGCGGACAGCCACCGGGGAGCTGTTTTTT | CASSYVRRTATGELFF
TRBJ2-3 | - | TRBV7-9 | TRBD2 | TGTGCCAGCAGCTTACCGAACCCACTAGCGGGAGCCGGCACAGATACGCAGTATTTT | CASSLPNPLAGAGTDTQYF
TRBJ1-2 | - | TRBV24-1 | TRBD1 | TGTGCCACCAGTGAGCCGGGGACAGGGTATGGCGGCTACACCTTC | CATSEPGTGYGGYTF
TRBJ1-5 | - | TRBV18 | TRBD1 | TGTGCCAGCTCACCAGGAGGGGGCCCCTTCAATCAGCCCCAGCATTTT | CASSPGGGPFNQPQHF
TRBJ1-5 | few | TRBV30 | TRBD1 | TGTGCCTGGAGTTTGGACAGGGGGCCTCAGCCCCAGCATTTT | CAWSLDRGPQPQHF